This TCR beta chain was identified during a study of beta chain features in type 1 diabetes. Study-wide results and caveats: In all four CD4+ subsets, TCRB CDR3 length was significantly, moderately reduced in type 1 diabetes.

CDR1 SGHNT and CDR2 YYREEE come from the germline V gene (reference sequence). The CDR3 loop spans 14 amino acids. The ends were cut back, 6 bases at V and 0 bases at J, with 12 bases in the middle. About this clone itself: The antigen is unknown.

Expressed TCRB transcripts got sequenced, as all isolated RNA was reverse transcribed. Libraries were prepared by immunoSEQ multiplex PCR; TCRdb keeps only in-frame clonotypes and omits some of them. The table includes about 700,000 clones, roughly an eighth detected once. The sample taken for sequencing was naive CD4+ T cells from blood. This rearrangement joins TRBV5-4 to TRBJ2-5; D possibly uses TRBD1 or TRBD2 (5 bases each). The sequence was obtained from a man aged 18 to 35 with type 1 diabetes. DNA of the CDR3: TGTGCCAGCACTCGAGGGGTAGACCAAGAGACCCAGTACTTC. It specifies CASTRGVDQETQYF.